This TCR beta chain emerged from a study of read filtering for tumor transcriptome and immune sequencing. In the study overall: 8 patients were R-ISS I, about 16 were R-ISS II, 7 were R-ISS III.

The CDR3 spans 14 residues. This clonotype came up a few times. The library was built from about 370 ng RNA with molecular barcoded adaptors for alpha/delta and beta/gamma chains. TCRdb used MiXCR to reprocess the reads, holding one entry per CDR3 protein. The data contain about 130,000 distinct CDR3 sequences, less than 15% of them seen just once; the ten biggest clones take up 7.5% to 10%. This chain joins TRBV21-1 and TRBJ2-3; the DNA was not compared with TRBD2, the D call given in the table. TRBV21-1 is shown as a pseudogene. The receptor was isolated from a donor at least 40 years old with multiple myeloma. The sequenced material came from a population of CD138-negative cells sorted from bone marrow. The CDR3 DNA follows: TGTGCCAGCAGCAAATCTCCCCGCACAGATTCGCAGTATTTT. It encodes CASSKSPRTDSQYF.